This T cell receptor beta chain was documented in a study of T cell repertoires in aging, cancer and after chemotherapy. The template was genomic DNA from peripheral blood, not RNA. Comments on this clonotype: Antigen unknown.

A mixed TRB-A/B primer pool amplified rearranged TRB by multiplex touch-down PCR. TCRdb analysed the multiplex PCR reads with MiXCR anew, one entry per CDR3 protein. The repertoire holds about 4,500 distinct CDR3 sequences, with approximately 24% as singletons. V lost 1 base, J lost 4 bases, and 11 bases lay in between. The CDR3 runs 15 residues. Germline-derived CDR1 and CDR2 are SGHTA and FQGNSA. Notes on the study in general: Untreated cancer patients had significantly lower blood TCR diversity than age-matched healthy donors. Immunological memory after chemotherapy cannot be judged from the repertoire data.

This receptor was obtained from a human donor with a blood cancer. The rearrangement uses TRBV7-2 and TRBJ1-3; D may be TRBD1 (5 bases). Sequencing used blood. The CDR3 loop is CASSLDGGSGNTIYF. In nucleotides, the CDR3 is TGTGCCAGCAGCTTAGATGGGGGGTCCGGAAACACCATATATTTT.